This TCR beta chain was profiled in a study of blood T cell repertoires in COVID-19 (dated by TCRdb to the early 2020s). Study-wide context: Samples from collaborators originated in the United States, Italy and Spain and spanned both the acute and convalescent phases of COVID-19. Sample metadata almost always included a de-identified subject ID, COVID-19 status, age in years and sex. The dataset comprised deeply sampled blood TCRbeta repertoires from subjects exposed to, actively infected with, or recovered from COVID-19. Samples came from the ongoing ImmuneRACE study (first 160 participants) plus 1,254 subjects from 6 global collaborators. Where available, HLA class I and class II types were taken from metadata supplied by the sample provider and were not determined by assay-based typing. The repertoires were made available in a free public database intended to serve as a resource for research on the immune response to SARS-CoV-2. The prospective study material was composed of cDNA or gDNA derived from T cells, B-cell-depleted T cells, or PBMCs.

Reading from cysteine to phenylalanine, the CDR3 counts 14 amino acids. CDR3 DNA only is kept here, 42 bases in frame from base 1. CDR1 MNHEY and CDR2 SVGAGI are derived from the germline V gene. V is trimmed back by 6 bases and J by 7 bases, and the junction contains 7 bases that no gene match accounts for. TCRbeta CDR3 regions were amplified from genomic DNA by means of the immunoSEQ Assay, a bias-controlled multiplex PCR. The paper's data handling went like this. The number of nucleated cells in each sample was estimated by amplification of reference gene primers within the assay. Sequence reads were collapsed and filtered to measure the absolute abundance of every unique TCRbeta CDR3 rearrangement. For each sample, productive Simpson clonality was calculated by taking the square root of Simpson's diversity index across productive rearrangements. Entries here come from immuneACCESS through TCRdb and include only in-frame sequences with V and J called. Some clones fail to appear in such tables; in the studies checked, an unresolved V gene covers under half of the shortfall, and the cause of the remainder is unknown. Clone size and V and J calls were adopted from that table, with D and trimming inferred from the DNA. This sample is represented by over 350,000 clones; around 89% of them were singletons. Roughly 1.2% of the sample goes to the ten largest clones.

Overall study results and their limits: The amount of clinical and demographic metadata varied by source and participant and was provided uncurated.

Participants in the prospective study were aged roughly 18 to 100 years, lived in 20 to 25 United States geographic areas, and enrolled through a virtual design. Cohort assignment in the prospective study relied on participant-reported clinical history from a screening survey and a study questionnaire. Recovered participants in ImmuneRACE Cohort 3 were defined by two consecutive negative NP/OP PCR tests, clearance by a healthcare professional, or resolution of symptoms. In the prospective study, mobile phlebotomists collected whole blood, serum and a nasopharyngeal or oropharyngeal swab from each participant. Prospective study participants could optionally give additional blood draws and questionnaires over an approximately two-month period. Before DNA extraction, prospective study blood samples were shipped either frozen or at room temperature. This clone showed up many times. The antigen this receptor binds is unknown. No much larger clone is present one base from it, and per-base qualities are unavailable.

The material sequenced was PBMCs or T cells enriched from blood (not recorded which). The chain is assembled from TRBV6-5 and TRBJ1-5; a stretch of 9 junction bases matches TRBD1. The sequence was obtained from a woman in her late teens or twenties who had recovered from COVID-19. DNA sequence: TGTGCCAGCAGCCCCGGGACAGGGAACCAGCCCCAGCATTTT. Translated, this gives CASSPGTGNQPQHF.